The subject of this entry is one T cell receptor beta chain. Compared with germline, one end of the junction differs, possibly owing to a read error. Selection for sequencing was limited to patients who had shown CD8+CD57+ cell expansion by flow cytometry. The study profiled TCR beta VDJ and CDR3 using genomic DNA as template. Using its own MiXCR run on the reads, TCRdb lists one record per CDR3 protein. This sample has 150,000 to 160,000 distinct CDR3 sequences; 40% to 65% occur once, and the top ten carry less than 15%. The sample comes from a study of CD8+CD57+ T cells in acquired aplastic anemia. CDR1 and CDR2 (germline): SGHNT, YYREEE (reference sequence). The CDR3 has 14 amino acids.

V is TRBV5-4 and J is TRBJ1-1; D possibly corresponds to TRBD1 (6 bases). The sequenced material came from sorted CD4+, CD8+, or CD8+CD57+ T cells (not recorded which) from PBMCs. The clonotype was recovered from a human donor with aplastic anemia. The CDR3 DNA reads as TGTGCCAGCAGCTTTCTGGGTGGGGGGGCTGACGCTTTCTTT. Translating gives CASSFLGGGADAFF.